Following are 13 T cell receptor beta chains from one sample sequenced in a study of T cells in Graves' hyperthyroidism and ophthalmopathy. The source material, RNA transcripts, was used to amplify TCR beta CDR3 regions. A first-round RT-PCR of the TCR CDR3 used the HTBI primer set. TCRdb reanalysed the multiplex PCR reads using MiXCR and keeps one entry per CDR3 protein. The sample contains 400,000 to 550,000 distinct CDR3 sequences, around an eighth of which appear only once. The sample taken for sequencing was blood. These receptors were obtained from a woman under 30 with Graves' hyperthyroidism.

To note about this clonotype: An end of the junction differs from the germline gene, which may be a read error. The chain is built from TRBV11-2 and TRBJ2-1; D is undetermined. The CDR3 contains 14 residues. Germline values: CDR1 SGHAT, CDR2 FQNNGV. This chain's CDR3 is CASSRDSYFNEQLF. The CDR3 DNA reads as TGTGCCAGCAGCCGCGATTCATATTTCAATGAGCAGCTCTTC.

The chain uses TRBV18 and TRBJ2-5; 8 positions match TRBD2. Trimming cost V 2 bases and J 4 bases; bases outside gene matches: 6. Germline-derived CDR1 and CDR2 are KGHSH and LQKENI. This CDR3 has 15 amino acids. The CDR3 spells CASSPNAAGVETQYF. CDR3 coding DNA: TGTGCCAGCTCACCAAACGCAGCGGGAGTAGAGACCCAGTACTTC.

There are a few counts of this clonotype. This chain uses TRBV12-5 with TRBJ1-4; 8 bases match TRBD1. Trimming at V came to 6 bases and at J to 4 bases, leaving 7 bases not matched to a gene. CDR3 size: 15 residues. Germline V gives CDR1 LGHNT, CDR2 FRNRAP. CDR3 nucleotide sequence: TGTGCTAGTGGACTCGGACAGGGATATAATGAAAAACTGTTTTTT. The encoded protein is CASGLGQGYNEKLFF.

This clonotype has a handful of counts. The chain employs TRBV6-2 or TRBV6-3 and TRBJ1-2; D call uncertain. The CDR3 spans 12 residues. From germline, CDR1 is MNHEY and CDR2 SVGEGT. The V end lost 5 bases, the J end lost 5 bases, and 9 bases lay between the germline ends. The CDR3 region is CASSHGEYGYTF. The DNA for the CDR3 is TGTGCCAGCAGTCACGGGGAATATGGCTACACCTTC.

This clonotype was picked up many times. The chain employs TRBV9 and TRBJ2-3; TRBD2 aligns across 13 bases. The CDR3 loop spans 14 amino acids. V lost 4 bases to trimming and J lost 5 bases; unmatched junction nucleotides: 1. CDR1 and CDR2 (germline): SGDLS, YYNGEE. CDR3 residues: CASSWTSGGDTQYF. CDR3 bases: TGTGCCAGCAGCTGGACTAGCGGGGGAGATACGCAGTATTTT.

This clonotype has ten or more counts. This sequence joins TRBV11-3 and TRBJ1-6, with D hard to call. The CDR3 consists of 15 residues. The germline V gene has CDR1 SGHNT and CDR2 YENEEA. V lost 1 base, J lost 10 bases, and 14 bases lay in between. The CDR3 reads CASSLGGGGGSPLHF. The DNA of the CDR3 is TGTGCCAGCAGCTTAGGGGGAGGCGGCGGCTCACCCCTCCACTTT.

This clonotype was seen ten or more times. This chain links TRBV10-2 with TRBJ2-3; D might be TRBD2 (6 bases). V shed 2 bases and J shed 1 base, with 16 bases lying between them. The CDR3 covers 17 residues. CDR1 WSHSY and CDR2 SAAADI come from the germline V gene. The CDR3 DNA sequence: TGCGCCAGCAGTGAGCTCGGGGGTCGAAGACGCACAGATACGCAGTATTTT. Translating it yields CASSELGGRRRTDTQYF.

The chain combines TRBV24-1 with TRBJ1-5, with D possibly matching TRBD1 (5 bases). Germline V CDR1 and CDR2: KGHDR, SFDVKD. Trimming stripped 4 bases from V and 7 bases from J, with 10 bases between. There are 13 residues in the CDR3. CDR3 DNA sequence: TGTGCCACCAGTGACTCAGGGTGGCAGCCCCAGCATTTT. Protein sequence: CATSDSGWQPQHF.

This clonotype has ten or more counts. The chain uses TRBV10-3 and TRBJ2-7; D may be TRBD1 (6 bases). The V gene's germline CDR1 is ENHRY and CDR2 SYGVKD. V was cut by 2 bases and J by 3 bases, with 11 bases left in between. CDR3 size: 14 residues. CDR3 coding DNA: TGTGCCATCAGTGAGGGACAGACGAACTACGAGCAGTACTTC. Protein: CAISEGQTNYEQYF.

V usage is TRBV12-3 or TRBV12-4 and J usage is TRBJ2-1; 11 bases are shared with TRBD1. CDR3 length equals 14 residues. The junction had 4 bases not matched to a gene; V was cut back by 3 bases and J by 9 bases. Here the CDR3 DNA reads TGTGCCAGCAGTTTCGGGACAGGGGGGACTGAGCAGTTCTTC. Its translation: CASSFGTGGTEQFF.

This clonotype was counted between two and nine times. CDR3 bases: TGTGCCTGGAGAGGACAGGGAACTAATTCACCCCTCCACTTT. This sequence encodes CAWRGQGTNSPLHF. The chain combines TRBV30 with TRBJ1-6, with 8 bases lining up with TRBD1. The CDR3 has 14 amino acids. J lost 6 bases, V lost 3 bases, and 4 bases had no gene match. Per the germline V gene, CDR1 is GTSNPN and CDR2 is SVGIG (reference sequence).

This clonotype was recorded many times. The V gene is TRBV18, the J gene TRBJ2-7; D unresolved. CDR1 KGHSH and CDR2 LQKENI come from the germline V gene. The CDR3 spans 14 residues. V lost 4 bases and J lost 3, with 13 bases in between. Here the CDR3 DNA reads TGTGCCAGCTCACGGGCATCGTACAACTACGAGCAGTACGTC. Protein product: CASSRASYNYEQYV.

In its sample, this clonotype was seen a few times. The chain joins TRBV4-2 to TRBJ1-1, with D possibly TRBD1 on 5 matching bases. Trimming took 1 base from V and 0 from J, leaving 9 bases between them. CDR1 is LGHNA and CDR2 is YNFKEQ in the germline V gene. The CDR3 spans 15 residues. CDR3 nucleotide sequence: TGTGCCAGCAGCCAAGTGGCGGGGGTGAACACTGAAGCTTTCTTT. This gives the protein CASSQVAGVNTEAFF.